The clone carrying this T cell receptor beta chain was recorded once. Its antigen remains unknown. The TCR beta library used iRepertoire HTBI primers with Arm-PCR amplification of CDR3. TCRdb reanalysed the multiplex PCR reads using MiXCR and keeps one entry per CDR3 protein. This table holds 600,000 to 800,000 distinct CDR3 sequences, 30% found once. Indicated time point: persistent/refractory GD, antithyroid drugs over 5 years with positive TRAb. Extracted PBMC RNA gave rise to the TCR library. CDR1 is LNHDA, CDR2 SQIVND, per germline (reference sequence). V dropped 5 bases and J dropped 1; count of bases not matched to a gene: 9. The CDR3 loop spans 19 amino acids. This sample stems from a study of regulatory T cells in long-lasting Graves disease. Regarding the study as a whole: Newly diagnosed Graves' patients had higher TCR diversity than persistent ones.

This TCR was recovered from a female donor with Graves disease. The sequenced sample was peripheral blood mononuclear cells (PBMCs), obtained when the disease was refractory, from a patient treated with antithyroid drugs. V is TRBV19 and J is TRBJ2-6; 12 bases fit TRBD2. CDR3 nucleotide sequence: TGTGCCAGTAGTCTCCTAGCGGGAGGGTTGATTTCTGGGGCCAACGTCCTGACTTTC. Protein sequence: CASSLLAGGLISGANVLTF.